Listed below are T cell receptor beta chains from one sample, sequenced in a study of shared clonotypes between healthy human individuals. This table comes from immunoSEQ multiplex PCR, and its TCRdb copy is limited to in-frame clones, with some not included. The table lists 2,100,000 or so clones, roughly 95% of them singletons. Material: naive CD4+ T cells sorted from blood. These receptors were obtained from a man between 18 and 29 years old in good health. Both conserved end residues are part of each CDR3. The D gene is left open where the match is weak. Only part of the rows carry a size: once, few, many, or a class if the clone is expanded.

D	J	size	V	DNA	CDR3
TRBD1	TRBJ2-7	-	TRBV27	TGTGCCAGCAGCCCCGCCGGCAGGGGGCCCTACGAGCAGTACTTC	CASSPAGRGPYEQYF
-	TRBJ1-2	-	TRBV30	TGTGCCTGGAGTCGGCGGCAGGGGTACACCTTC	CAWSRRQGYTF
-	TRBJ1-2	-	TRBV23-1	TGCGCCAGCAGTCTCGGTGGGTGCGGCTACACCTTC	CASSLGGCGYTF
-	TRBJ1-1	-	TRBV7-3	TGTGCCAGCAGCTGGTCTGGGGGAGGAGAGACTGAAGCTTTCTTT	CASSWSGGGETEAFF
-	TRBJ1-5	-	TRBV5-4	TGTGCCAGCAGCTTGGGGGGAAGCAATCAGCCCCAGCATTTT	CASSLGGSNQPQHF
TRBD2	TRBJ2-3	-	TRBV4-3	TGCGCCAGCAGCCAAAGGGAGGGGATCGGGACAGATACGCAGTATTTT	CASSQREGIGTDTQYF
TRBD2	TRBJ2-7	-	TRBV25-1	TGTGCCAGCAGTGAGGTAGCGGGGAAGGAGCAGTACTTC	CASSEVAGKEQYF
-	TRBJ2-2	-	TRBV5-4	TGTGCCAGCAGCCCTCTCGGAGACACCGGGGAGCTGTTTTTT	CASSPLGDTGELFF
-	TRBJ1-4	-	TRBV4-3	TGCGCCAGCAGCCAAGGAACTGTGGGAGAAAAACTGTTTTTT	CASSQGTVGEKLFF
-	TRBJ2-3	-	TRBV5-3	TGTGCCAGAAGCTTGATGCAGGGTAAGCAAGATACGCAGTATTTT	CARSLMQGKQDTQYF
TRBD1	TRBJ2-7	-	TRBV5-1	TGCGCCAGCAGCGGGACACTTCCGGGACAGGGAGGCGAGCAGTACTTC	CASSGTLPGQGGEQYF
-	TRBJ1-5	-	TRBV18	TGTGCCAGCTCACCAGAGCCCTTTTTCCGGCCCCAGCATTTT	CASSPEPFFRPQHF
TRBD2	TRBJ2-3	-	TRBV7-9	TGTGCCAGCAGCTTAGTGTGGCGGGAGATCCCGGATACGCAGTATTTT	CASSLVWREIPDTQYF
-	TRBJ2-3	-	TRBV30	TGTGCCTGGAGCGTTGGGACCAAAAGCACAGATACGCAGTATTTT	CAWSVGTKSTDTQYF
TRBD2	TRBJ2-7	once	TRBV18	TGTGCCAGCTCGCCGGGACTAGCCCAATACGAGCAGTACTTC	CASSPGLAQYEQYF
-	TRBJ2-7	-	TRBV27	TGTGCCAGCAGGGGCCGGGGAAGCTACGAGCAGTACTTC	CASRGRGSYEQYF
TRBD2	TRBJ2-1	-	TRBV5-1	TGCGCCAGCAGCTTGGGCCCTAGCGGGGTCGGCAATGAGCAGTTCTTC	CASSLGPSGVGNEQFF
-	TRBJ1-2	-	TRBV5-6	TGTGCCAGCAGCTTGGGGGCCGTCGGTGGCTACACCTTC	CASSLGAVGGYTF
TRBD1	TRBJ2-7	-	TRBV10-3	TGTGCCATCAGTGGGACAGGGGTCTCCTACGAGCAGTACTTC	CAISGTGVSYEQYF
TRBD2	TRBJ2-6	-	TRBV2	TGTGCCAGCAGCCCCTATGGACTAGCGGGCATCTCTGGGGCCAACGTCCTGACTTTC	CASSPYGLAGISGANVLTF
TRBD1	TRBJ2-6	-	TRBV25-1	TGTGCCAGCAGCCAAACCACGGGACAGGGGTCTGGGGCCAACGTCCTGACTTTC	CASSQTTGQGSGANVLTF
TRBD2	TRBJ2-5	-	TRBV9	TGTGCCAGCAGCGTTAGCGGGAGGGCCAGGGACCAAGAGACCCAGTACTTC	CASSVSGRARDQETQYF
TRBD2	TRBJ2-5	-	TRBV5-4	TGTGCCAGCAGCTCGGGACTAGCGGGAGTGTCGGAGACCCAGTACTTC	CASSSGLAGVSETQYF
-	TRBJ1-1	-	TRBV7-8	TGTGCCAGCAGCGTAACAGGTTCTGGGGCTTTCTTT	CASSVTGSGAFF
-	TRBJ1-3	-	TRBV7-2	TGTGCCAGCAGCTCGGGACATCTTTCTGGAAACACCATATATTTT	CASSSGHLSGNTIYF
-	TRBJ2-7	-	TRBV30	TGTGCCTGGAAGATACCGGGCCTCAGCTACGAGCAGTACTTC	CAWKIPGLSYEQYF
-	TRBJ1-2	-	TRBV18	TGTGCCAGCTCTCTGAGGGAGATAAACTATGGCTACACCTTC	CASSLREINYGYTF
TRBD2	TRBJ2-3	-	TRBV6-4	TGTGCCAGCTTTCACGGACTAGCGGGGGGGACAGATACGCAGTATTTT	CASFHGLAGGTDTQYF
TRBD1	TRBJ2-5	-	TRBV7-9	TGTGCCAGCAGCTTTGGACAGGGGCGAGGCCAAGAGACCCAGTACTTC	CASSFGQGRGQETQYF
-	TRBJ2-7	-	TRBV7-9	TGTGCCAGCAGCTTAACGGGGGGCTTCGACGAGCAGTACTTC	CASSLTGGFDEQYF
TRBD1	TRBJ1-6	-	TRBV2	TGTGCCAGCAGCGAACAGGGGCCTCGGAATTCACCCCTCCACTTT	CASSEQGPRNSPLHF
TRBD1	TRBJ2-2	-	TRBV10-3	TGTGCCATCAGAAGGGGGACAGGCCTAACCGGGGAGCTGTTTTTT	CAIRRGTGLTGELFF
TRBD1	TRBJ2-2	once	TRBV4-3	TGCGCCAGCAGCCGGGACAGGGGGTTGGGCGGGGAGCTGTTTTTT	CASSRDRGLGGELFF
TRBD1	TRBJ1-2	-	TRBV5-1	TGCGCCAGCAGCTTGGACCTCGGGACAGGGCCAGGGGGTAACTATGGCTACACCTTC	CASSLDLGTGPGGNYGYTF
TRBD1	TRBJ2-2	-	TRBV7-9	TGTGCCAGCAGCGCCGGGACAGGGCGAACCGGGGAGCTGTTTTTT	CASSAGTGRTGELFF
-	TRBJ1-1	-	TRBV7-3	TGTGCCAGCAGCAAACAGGGAGTCACTGAAGCTTTCTTT	CASSKQGVTEAFF
TRBD2	TRBJ2-2	-	TRBV7-9	TGTGCCAGCAGCCTGACTAGCGGCCCCACCGGGGAGCTGTTTTTT	CASSLTSGPTGELFF
-	TRBJ2-2	once	TRBV5-1	TGCGCCAGCAGCTTGAGAACTCCCACCGGGGAGCTGTTTTTT	CASSLRTPTGELFF
TRBD2	TRBJ2-5	-	TRBV5-1	TGCGCCAGCAGCTTGGCGGCTAGCGGAACTAAAGAGACCCAGTACTTC	CASSLAASGTKETQYF
-	TRBJ2-2	-	TRBV29-1	TGCAGCGTCGTTTCGCGGACGAACACCGGGGAGCTGTTTTTT	CSVVSRTNTGELFF
-	TRBJ1-4	-	TRBV19	TGTGCCAGTAGTTCCAGGGTGCGGGAAAAACTGTTTTTT	CASSSRVREKLFF
TRBD1	TRBJ1-5	-	TRBV18	TGTGCCAGCTCACCGGGACAGATGGATAGCAATCAGCCCCAGCATTTT	CASSPGQMDSNQPQHF
-	TRBJ2-7	-	TRBV10-3	TGTGCCATCAGTGTCGGGACGGGAGACTACGAGCAGTACTTC	CAISVGTGDYEQYF
TRBD2	TRBJ2-2	-	TRBV5-4	TGTGCCAGCAGCACAACTAGCGGGGCCCTCACCGGGGAGCTGTTTTTT	CASSTTSGALTGELFF
-	TRBJ2-5	-	TRBV14	TGTGCCAGCAGCCGGACAATGTTGCAGGAGACCCAGTACTTC	CASSRTMLQETQYF